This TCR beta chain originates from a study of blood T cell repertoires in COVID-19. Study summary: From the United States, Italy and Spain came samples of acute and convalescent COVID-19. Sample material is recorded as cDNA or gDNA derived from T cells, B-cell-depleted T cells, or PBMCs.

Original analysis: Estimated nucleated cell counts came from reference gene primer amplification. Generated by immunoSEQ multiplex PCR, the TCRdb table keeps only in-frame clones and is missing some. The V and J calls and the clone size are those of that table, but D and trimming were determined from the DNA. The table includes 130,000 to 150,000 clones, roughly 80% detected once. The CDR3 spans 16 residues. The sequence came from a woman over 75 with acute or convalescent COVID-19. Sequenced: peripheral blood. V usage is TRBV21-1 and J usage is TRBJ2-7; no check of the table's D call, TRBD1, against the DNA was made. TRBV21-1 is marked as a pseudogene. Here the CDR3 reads CASSKRGRRWPYEQYF. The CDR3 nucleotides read TGTGCCAGCAGCAAAAGGGGGCGCAGGTGGCCCTACGAGCAGTACTTC.